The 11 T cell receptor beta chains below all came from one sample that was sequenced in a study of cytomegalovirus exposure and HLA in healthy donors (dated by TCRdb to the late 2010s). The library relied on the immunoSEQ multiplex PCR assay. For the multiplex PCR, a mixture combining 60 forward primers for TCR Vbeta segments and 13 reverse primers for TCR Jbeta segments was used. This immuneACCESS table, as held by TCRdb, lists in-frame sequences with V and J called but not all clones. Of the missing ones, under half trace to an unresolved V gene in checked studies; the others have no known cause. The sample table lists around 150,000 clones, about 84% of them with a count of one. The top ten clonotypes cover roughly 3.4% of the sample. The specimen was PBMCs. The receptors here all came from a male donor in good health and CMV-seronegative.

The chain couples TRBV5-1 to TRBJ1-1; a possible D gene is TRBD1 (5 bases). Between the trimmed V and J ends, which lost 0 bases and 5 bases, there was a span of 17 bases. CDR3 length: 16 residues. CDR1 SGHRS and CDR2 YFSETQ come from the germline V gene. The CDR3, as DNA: TGCGCCAGCAGCTTGGCTTGGGGGAGGGGTCGGACTGAAGCTTTCTTT. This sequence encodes CASSLAWGRGRTEAFF.

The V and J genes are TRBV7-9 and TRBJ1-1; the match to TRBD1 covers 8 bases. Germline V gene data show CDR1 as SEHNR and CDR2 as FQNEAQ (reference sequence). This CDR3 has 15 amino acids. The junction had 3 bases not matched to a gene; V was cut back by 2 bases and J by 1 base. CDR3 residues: CASSLRGTGNTEAFF. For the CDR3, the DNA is TGTGCCAGCAGCTTAAGGGGGACAGGGAACACTGAAGCTTTCTTT.

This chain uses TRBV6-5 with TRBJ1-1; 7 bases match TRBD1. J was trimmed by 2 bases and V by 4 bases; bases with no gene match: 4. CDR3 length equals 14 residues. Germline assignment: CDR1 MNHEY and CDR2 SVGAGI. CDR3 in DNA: TGTGCCAGCAGTTCGACAGGGACCAACACTGAAGCTTTCTTT. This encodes CASSSTGTNTEAFF.

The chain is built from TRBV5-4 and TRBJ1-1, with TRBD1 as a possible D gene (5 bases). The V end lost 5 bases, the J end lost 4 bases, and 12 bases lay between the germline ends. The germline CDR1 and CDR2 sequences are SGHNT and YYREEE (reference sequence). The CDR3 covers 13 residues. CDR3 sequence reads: CASRRGTGTEAFF. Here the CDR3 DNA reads TGTGCCAGCAGACGGGGGACTGGCACTGAAGCTTTCTTT.

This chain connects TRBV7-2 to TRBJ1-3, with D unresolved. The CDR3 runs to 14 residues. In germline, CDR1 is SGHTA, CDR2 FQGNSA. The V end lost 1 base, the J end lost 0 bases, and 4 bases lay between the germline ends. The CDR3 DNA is TGTGCCAGCAGCTTAGGGAGCTCTGGAAACACCATATATTTT. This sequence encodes CASSLGSSGNTIYF.

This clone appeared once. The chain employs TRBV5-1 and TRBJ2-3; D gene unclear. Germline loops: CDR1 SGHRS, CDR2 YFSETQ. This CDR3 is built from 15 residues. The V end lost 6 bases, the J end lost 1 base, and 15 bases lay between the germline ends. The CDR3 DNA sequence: TGCGCCAGCACCGACGGTGGCGGCGGCACAGATACGCAGTATTTT. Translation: CASTDGGGGTDTQYF. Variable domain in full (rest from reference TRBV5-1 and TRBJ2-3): KAGVTQTPRYLIKTRGQQVTLSCSPISGHRSVSWYQQTPGQGLQFLFEYFSETQRNKGNFPGRFSGRQFSNSRSEMNVSTLELGDSALYLCASTDGGGGTDTQYFGPGTRLTVL.

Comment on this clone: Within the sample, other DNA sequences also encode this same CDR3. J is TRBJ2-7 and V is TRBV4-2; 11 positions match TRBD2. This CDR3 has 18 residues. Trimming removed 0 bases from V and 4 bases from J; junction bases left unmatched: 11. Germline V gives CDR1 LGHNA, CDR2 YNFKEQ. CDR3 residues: CASSQERASGRSQYEQYF. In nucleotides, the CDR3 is TGTGCCAGCAGCCAAGAACGGGCTAGCGGGAGGAGTCAGTACGAGCAGTACTTC.

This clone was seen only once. CDR3 in amino acids: CAWSVRYEREFYEQYF. DNA of the CDR3: TGTGCCTGGAGTGTACGATACGAGCGGGAGTTCTACGAGCAGTACTTC. J is TRBJ2-7 and V is TRBV30, with 8 bases identical to TRBD2. The CDR3 totals 16 residues. The V gene's germline CDR1 is GTSNPN and CDR2 SVGIG (reference sequence). J was trimmed by 3 bases and V by 0 bases; bases with no gene match: 10.

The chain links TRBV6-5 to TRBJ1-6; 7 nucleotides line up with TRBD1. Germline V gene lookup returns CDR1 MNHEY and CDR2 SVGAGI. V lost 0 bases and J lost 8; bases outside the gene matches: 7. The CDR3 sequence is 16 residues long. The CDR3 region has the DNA TGTGCCAGCAGTTACTCGTTGACAGGGAAGCATTCACCCCTCCACTTT. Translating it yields CASSYSLTGKHSPLHF.

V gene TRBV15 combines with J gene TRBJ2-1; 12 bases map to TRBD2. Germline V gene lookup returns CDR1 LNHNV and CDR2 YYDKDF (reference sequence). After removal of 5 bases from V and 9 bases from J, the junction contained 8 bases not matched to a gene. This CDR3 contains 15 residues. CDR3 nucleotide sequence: TGTGCCACCAGCCTAGCGGGAGGGCTTGAGAGTGAGCAGTTCTTC. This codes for CATSLAGGLESEQFF.

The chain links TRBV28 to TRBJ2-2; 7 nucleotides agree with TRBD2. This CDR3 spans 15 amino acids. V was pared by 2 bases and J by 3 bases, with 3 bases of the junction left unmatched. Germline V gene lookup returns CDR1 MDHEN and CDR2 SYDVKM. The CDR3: CASSLMAGDTGELFF. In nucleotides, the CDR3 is TGTGCCAGCAGTTTAATGGCGGGAGACACCGGGGAGCTGTTTTTT.